What follows are 2 T cell receptor beta chains derived from one specimen sequenced in a study of blood T cell repertoires in COVID-19. Data came from immunoSEQ multiplex PCR; TCRdb stores just in-frame clones and leaves some out. The sample comprises fewer than 75,000 clones, roughly 85% of which are singletons, and over 40% rests with the top ten. Sequencing used peripheral blood. The receptors here all came from a human donor in a cohort sampled during active COVID-19.

The CDR3 region is CASSGGTGGITGELFF. The CDR3 DNA follows: TGTGCCAGCAGCGGCGGGACAGGGGGCATCACCGGGGAGCTGTTTTTT. This chain joins TRBV5-4 and TRBJ2-2, with 12 bases matching TRBD1. Germline V gives CDR1 SGHNT, CDR2 YYREEE (reference sequence). Trimming removed 4 bases from V and 4 bases from J; junction bases left unmatched: 5. This CDR3 comprises 16 residues.

CDR3 region: CASSRDTSSGNTIYF. CDR3 bases: TGTGCCAGCAGCCGGGACACCAGCTCTGGAAACACCATATATTTT. The V call is TRBV6-5, the J call TRBJ1-3, with D tentatively TRBD1 (6 bases). CDR1 MNHEY and CDR2 SVGAGI come from the germline V gene. Trimming removed 6 bases at V and 0 bases at J, with 12 bases between. The CDR3 contains 15 residues.